What follows are 2 T cell receptor beta chains derived from one specimen sequenced in a study of T cells in Graves' hyperthyroidism and ophthalmopathy. Amplification yielded TCR beta CDR3 regions, with RNA transcripts as the source. HTBI primers were used for first-round RT-PCR of the TCR CDR3. Using its own MiXCR run on the multiplex PCR reads, TCRdb lists one record per CDR3 protein. The table includes around 200,000 distinct CDR3 sequences, 15% to 20% detected once. The sequenced sample was blood. The source is a man between 40 and 49 years old with Graves' hyperthyroidism.

This clonotype has a count of ten or more. The CDR3: CASSNTGGKGTEAFF. CDR3 DNA sequence: TGTGCCAGCAGTAACACAGGGGGAAAGGGGACTGAAGCTTTCTTT. The gene calls are TRBV28 and TRBJ1-1, with TRBD1 matching 8 bases. The germline V gene encodes CDR1 MDHEN and CDR2 SYDVKM. The V gene end was trimmed by 5 bases and the J gene end by 5 bases; junction bases not matched to a gene: 10. CDR3 length equals 15 residues.

This clonotype was recorded a few times. The chain carries TRBV7-9 and TRBJ1-4; a possible D gene is TRBD1 (5 bases). Trimming took off 5 bases at V and 5 bases at J, with 15 bases between the two ends. The CDR3 sequence is 15 residues long. Per the germline V gene, CDR1 is SEHNR and CDR2 is FQNEAQ (reference sequence). For the CDR3, the DNA is TGTGCCAGCAGCCCCGCGCTAGGGGCGAATGAAAAACTGTTTTTT. Translated: CASSPALGANEKLFF.